This TCR beta chain was found in a study of T cells after posttransplantation cyclophosphamide. Study observations and caveats: TRB clonality was highly associated with recipient CMV seropositivity and reactivation. Tissue-infiltrating T cells from skin or gut overlapped little with blood T cells. Later blood repertoires were often dominated by clones from the donor CD8+ memory compartment.

This related bone marrow graft donor gave peripheral blood on the day of marrow donation. Some clones are missing from TCRdb's copy, which holds only in-frame ones; the method was immunoSEQ multiplex PCR. This table has some 21,000 clones, roughly 98% appearing once. Note on this clone: Antigen unknown.

Between the trimmed V and J ends, which lost 0 bases and 1 base, there was a span of 7 bases. CDR3 size: 15 residues. Per the germline V gene, CDR1 is LGHNA and CDR2 is YSLEER. The sequence came from a man aged 35-49 years in good health, CMV-negative, and a related stem cell transplant donor. The genes are TRBV4-3 and TRBJ1-3; D is unresolved. The material sequenced was naive CD8+ T cells sorted from PBMCs. CDR3 amino acids: CASSQESDSGNTIYF. The CDR3 DNA reads TGCGCCAGCAGCCAAGAAAGCGATTCTGGAAACACCATATATTTT.